The 21 T cell receptor beta chains reported below all come from one sample, sequenced in a study of cytomegalovirus exposure and HLA in healthy donors. PCR primers comprised 60 Vbeta and 13 Jbeta primers. The method was immunoSEQ multiplex PCR; TCRdb's version includes in-frame clones alone and lacks a portion of them. The sample lists about 130,000 clones; 75% to 85% were seen once. Input material: PBMCs. These receptors were taken from a woman aged 40-49 years in good health and CMV-seropositive.

The chain recombines TRBV10-3 with TRBJ2-7, with 9 bases that match TRBD1. Germline V gene data show CDR1 as ENHRY and CDR2 as SYGVKD. The CDR3 runs 12 residues. J was trimmed by 5 bases and V by 7 bases; bases with no gene match: 3. As DNA, the CDR3 is TGTGCCATCACCGGGACAGGGAACGAGCAGTACTTC. This translates into CAITGTGNEQYF.

The chain joins TRBV6-5 to TRBJ1-3; 7 bases match TRBD1. There are 15 residues in the CDR3. Germline CDR1 is MNHEY and CDR2 is SVGAGI. With V trimmed by 0 bases and J by 4 bases, 3 bases remained unmatched. DNA of the CDR3: TGTGCCAGCAGTTACTCGAGGGACAGAGGAAACACCATATATTTT. As protein: CASSYSRDRGNTIYF.

This clone was found once. The CDR3 DNA reads TGTGCCAGTAGTTCGGGGGGGCAGAACAATGAGCAGTTCTTC. This encodes CASSSGGQNNEQFF. This chain connects TRBV19 to TRBJ2-1; 8 bases align to TRBD2. CDR3 length equals 14 residues. Trimming removed 5 bases from V and 5 bases from J; junction bases left unmatched: 5. In germline, CDR1 is LNHDA, CDR2 SQIVND (reference sequence).

The chain joins TRBV5-1 to TRBJ2-1; D is possibly TRBD2 (5 bases). V gave up 0 bases and J gave up 13 bases, with 17 bases separating them. Germline assignment: CDR1 SGHRS and CDR2 YFSETQ. The CDR3 covers 14 residues. The CDR3 spells CASSLVRAGSEQFF. CDR3 nucleotides: TGCGCCAGCAGCTTGGTGCGGGCGGGCAGCGAACAGTTCTTC.

V gene TRBV18 combines with J gene TRBJ1-2; D is undetermined. Germline assignment: CDR1 KGHSH and CDR2 LQKENI. Trimming removed 3 bases at V and 4 bases at J, with 12 bases between. This CDR3 contains 14 residues. The CDR3 reads CASSPASEAYGYTF. The CDR3 nucleotides are TGTGCCAGCTCACCGGCTTCAGAGGCCTATGGCTACACCTTC.

V and J are TRBV2 and TRBJ1-5, with 7 bases aligning to TRBD1. Germline lookup yields CDR1 SNHLY and CDR2 FYNNEI. The CDR3 extends over 14 amino acids. V gave up 5 bases and J gave up 7 bases; unmatched junction bases: 8. The CDR3 region is CASSQTGPEQPQHF. DNA of the CDR3: TGTGCCAGCAGTCAGACAGGGCCGGAGCAGCCCCAGCATTTT. Full variable domain (rest looked up from reference TRBV2 and TRBJ1-5): EPEVTQTPSHQVTQMGQEVILRCVPISNHLYFYWYRQILGQKVEFLVSFYNNEISEKSEIFDDQFSVERPDGSNFTLKIRSTKLEDSAMYFCASSQTGPEQPQHFGDGTRLSIL.

The chain links TRBV7-3 to TRBJ2-2, with a possible D match to TRBD2 (6 bases). Trimming removed 5 bases at V and 1 base at J, with 14 bases between. This CDR3 is 16 amino acids long. CDR1 and CDR2 from the germline V gene are SGHTA and FQGTGA. CDR3 amino acids: CASSPGGAWNTGELFF. As DNA, the CDR3 is TGTGCCAGCAGCCCTGGAGGGGCGTGGAACACCGGGGAGCTGTTTTTT.

V is TRBV7-8 and J is TRBJ2-3, with 8 bases matching TRBD2. The CDR3 is 16 amino acids. V dropped 4 bases and J dropped 8; count of bases not matched to a gene: 14. Germline V CDR1 and CDR2: SGHVS, FQNEAQ. CDR3 in amino acids: CASSSWDFGGARTQYF. As DNA, the CDR3 is TGTGCCAGCAGCTCGTGGGACTTCGGGGGGGCTCGTACGCAGTATTTT.

In regard to this clone: The junction shows a germline mismatch at one end, possibly a read error. The chain links TRBV11-2 to TRBJ1-2; the D is unclear. Germline lookup yields CDR1 SGHAT and CDR2 FQNNGV. The CDR3 covers 14 residues. The CDR3 DNA sequence: TGTGCCAGCAGCCTAGAACCCTTATCCGGTGGCTACACCTTC. Its protein is CASSLEPLSGGYTF.

This chain links TRBV29-1 with TRBJ2-5; D not resolved. Per the germline V gene, CDR1 is SQVTM and CDR2 is ANQGSEA. This CDR3 region has 11 residues. The V end lost 4 bases, the J end lost 2 bases, and 5 bases lay between the germline ends. The CDR3 is CSVVPQETQYF. The CDR3 nucleotides read TGCAGCGTTGTCCCGCAAGAGACCCAGTACTTC.

This chain links TRBV29-1 with TRBJ1-1; 7 nucleotides line up with TRBD1. Germline CDR1 reads SQVTM; CDR2 reads ANQGSEA. The V segment lost 7 bases and the J segment 4 bases; nucleotides outside the gene matches: 9. The CDR3 runs to 13 residues. Here the CDR3 DNA reads TGCAGCGCCAAGACAGGGTCTGCCACTGAAGCTTTCTTT. Its translation is CSAKTGSATEAFF.

As concerns this clone: Other DNA sequences in the same sample also yield this CDR3. The J gene is TRBJ1-5, the V gene TRBV5-1; D gene uncertain. Germline CDR1 reads SGHRS; CDR2 reads YFSETQ. V was trimmed by 0 bases and J by 2 bases, leaving 6 bases between them. This CDR3 contains 14 residues. The CDR3 protein is CASSLVGGNQPQHF. CDR3 DNA sequence: TGCGCCAGCAGCTTGGTGGGAGGCAATCAGCCCCAGCATTTT.

The rearrangement links TRBV6-1 to TRBJ2-5; maybe TRBD2 (6 bases). Germline-derived CDR1 and CDR2 are MNHNS and SASEGT. V was trimmed by 1 base and J by 7 bases, leaving 10 bases between them. The CDR3 sequence is 13 residues long. DNA of the CDR3: TGTGCCAGCAGTGAAGGGGGGGTAACGACCCAGTACTTC. As protein: CASSEGGVTTQYF.

This clone appeared a few times. The V and J genes are TRBV7-6 and TRBJ2-2, with 7 positions matching TRBD2. CDR1 is SGHVS, CDR2 FNYEAQ, per germline. This CDR3 has 16 residues. V trimming: 4 bases; J trimming: 2 bases; junction bases outside the gene matches: 7. CDR3 DNA: TGTGCCAGCAGCTCCCCGGGGGGATCCAACACCGGGGAGCTGTTTTTT. Translation gives CASSSPGGSNTGELFF.

V and J are TRBV27 and TRBJ1-1, with 7 bases matching TRBD1. V lost 5 bases to trimming and J lost 1 base; unmatched junction nucleotides: 4. The CDR3 loop spans 14 amino acids. The germline gives CDR1 MNHEY, CDR2 SMNVEV (reference sequence). CDR3 region: CASSPWTGNTEAFF. CDR3 coding DNA: TGTGCCAGCAGTCCCTGGACAGGGAACACTGAAGCTTTCTTT.

This clone appeared once. J is TRBJ2-7 and V is TRBV7-2, with D perhaps matching TRBD1 (5 bases). The germline gives CDR1 SGHTA, CDR2 FQGNSA. The germline V and J ends were trimmed by 5 bases and 5 bases, with 13 bases remaining between them. This CDR3 comprises 13 residues. CDR3 sequence (DNA): TGTGCCAGCAGCCAAAGCCCAGGGAACGAGCAGTACTTC. Residues: CASSQSPGNEQYF.

The sample holds one count of this clone. This chain links TRBV29-1 with TRBJ1-1; 7 positions match TRBD1. The CDR3 totals 13 residues. Looked up from germline, CDR1 is SQVTM and CDR2 is ANQGSEA. After removal of 8 bases from V and 0 bases from J, the junction contained 6 bases not matched to a gene. CDR3 bases: TGCAGCACCCGACAGGGATTGAACACTGAAGCTTTCTTT. Translated, it gives CSTRQGLNTEAFF.

The chain recombines TRBV6-4 with TRBJ2-1, with D perhaps matching TRBD1 (5 bases). V was clipped by 4 bases and J by 12 bases, with 16 bases between them. CDR1 and CDR2 from the germline V gene are MRHNA and SNTAGT. There are 13 residues in the CDR3. The CDR3 region is CASSGSKGLVQFF. The CDR3 DNA is TGTGCCAGCAGTGGATCGAAGGGGCTTGTGCAGTTCTTC.

V is TRBV6-4 and J is TRBJ1-2; D not resolved. Germline assignment: CDR1 MRHNA and CDR2 SNTAGT. Trimming stripped 4 bases from V and 9 bases from J, with 21 bases between. The CDR3 has 15 amino acids. CDR3 region: CASSAVAQDSLSYTF. CDR3 nucleotides: TGTGCCAGCAGTGCCGTGGCCCAGGATTCCTTAAGCTACACCTTC.

The table lists this clone with a count of one. The genes are TRBV11-2 and TRBJ1-4; D is unresolved. CDR3 length: 16 residues. Germline CDR1 is SGHAT and CDR2 is FQNNGV. Trimming pared 1 base from V and 7 bases from J, leaving 16 bases between. The CDR3 nucleotides are TGTGCCAGCAGCTTAGGTTTTACCGCACGGGGTGAAAAACTGTTTTTT. Amino acid sequence: CASSLGFTARGEKLFF.

J is TRBJ1-2 and V is TRBV5-4; 9 bases match TRBD1. The CDR3 sequence is 14 residues long. The J segment lost 4 bases and the V segment lost 3 bases, leaving 4 bases of the junction unmatched. CDR1 SGHNT and CDR2 YYREEE come from the germline V gene (reference sequence). The CDR3 is CASSSTQGAYGYTF. In nucleotides, the CDR3 is TGTGCCAGCAGCTCGACACAGGGGGCCTATGGCTACACCTTC.